What follows are 4 T cell receptor beta chains derived from one specimen sequenced in a study (dated by TCRdb to 2016 to 2017). The library was generated by RT-PCR. Sequencing used an Illumina MiSeq. The public reads were run again by TCRdb, first through fastp at Q25 and then through MiXCR, and only productive beta chains were kept. Every CDR3 protein is listed once, alongside the most common genes and DNA of its rows. Counted in this sample were about 680,000 distinct CDR3 sequences; around 14% of them appeared once. The ten most abundant clones make up about 3.6% of the sample. The source material was memory CD4+ T cells from blood. The origin of the receptors is a female donor in good health, serving as a healthy control.

Only a few counts were recorded for this clonotype. The chain uses TRBV6-4 and TRBJ2-7; 8 positions agree with TRBD1. CDR3 length equals 15 residues. V gave up 1 base and J gave up 5 bases; unmatched junction bases: 7. Per the germline V gene, CDR1 is MRHNA and CDR2 is SNTAGT. The CDR3 DNA reads TGTGCCAGCAGTGACTTGAACAGGGGGAACGACGAGCAGTACTTC. This encodes CASSDLNRGNDEQYF.

There are many counts of this clonotype. V gene TRBV4-3 combines with J gene TRBJ2-2; the D gene is possibly TRBD1 (6 bases). Germline CDR1 reads LGHNA; CDR2 reads YSLEER. This CDR3 has 15 amino acids. Trimming pared 3 bases from V and 6 bases from J, leaving 14 bases between. The CDR3: CASSQWAGDAGELFF. Written as DNA, the CDR3 is TGCGCCAGCAGCCAGTGGGCAGGGGACGCCGGGGAGCTGTTTTTT.

This clonotype was seen ten or more times. This chain links TRBV20-1 with TRBJ1-5; 9 bases align to TRBD1. Trimming removed 5 bases from V and 0 bases from J; junction bases left unmatched: 8. CDR1 is DFQATT and CDR2 is SNEGSKA in the germline V gene (reference sequence). The CDR3 contains 16 residues. CDR3 DNA sequence: TGCAGTGCTTACGTACAGGGGGCGGGTAGCAATCAGCCCCAGCATTTT. Translated: CSAYVQGAGSNQPQHF.

The genes are TRBV5-1 and TRBJ2-5, with D perhaps given as TRBD1 or TRBD2 (5 bases each). The CDR3 has 14 amino acids. The V gene lost 4 bases and the J gene lost 5 bases, with 15 bases spanning the gap. Germline loops: CDR1 SGHRS, CDR2 YFSETQ. CDR3 bases: TGCGCCAGCAGCGCGACAGAGGGCAGTGAGACCCAGTACTTC. This codes for CASSATEGSETQYF.